A selection of T cell receptor beta chains follows, all from one sample in a study of CD8 T cells in ankylosing spondylitis. TCRdb redid the calling of the 5' RACE reads with MiXCR, one entry per CDR3 protein. The profile shows roughly 120,000 distinct CDR3 sequences, roughly an eighth of them singletons. Sequencing was carried out using blood, either unsorted or a sorted T cell fraction (not recorded which). These receptor sequences come from a female donor with ankylosing spondylitis or in good health (not recorded which). Each CDR3 is given with its conserved first and last residue.

CDR3aa	v_gene	j_gene
CASSQGGGPNSNQPQHF	TRBV5-1	TRBJ1-5
CATKDRTNEKLFF	TRBV10-3	TRBJ1-4
CASSLGGVNTGELFF	TRBV12-3/TRBV12-4	TRBJ2-2
CAWSGQGAGELFF	TRBV30	TRBJ2-2
CASSGDTPGQYF	TRBV2	TRBJ2-4
CSVAQGLPLVGELFF	TRBV29-1	TRBJ2-2
CSARDGTANEQFF	TRBV20-1	TRBJ2-1
CASSSTGGDEKLFF	TRBV5-1	TRBJ1-4
CSVEGSGGEQYF	TRBV29-1	TRBJ2-7
CASSLDRVLNSPLHF	TRBV7-9	TRBJ1-6